This TCR beta chain was identified during a study of T cell repertoires in cytomegalovirus infection. Study as a whole: CMV epitopes in the study were HLA-C-restricted (recently identified) and HLA-B-restricted (well studied). Indicated by public TCR beta signatures were CMV infection and matching HLA type.

V lost 4 bases, J lost 4 bases, and 2 bases stayed unmatched. CDR1 LNHDA and CDR2 SQIVND come from the germline V gene (reference sequence). The CDR3 is made up of 15 amino acids. General study points: CMV-specific TCR beta clonotypes restricted by HLA-C were the ones dominating the ex vivo response.

Concerning this clonotype itself: Its antigen is still unknown.

Using its own MiXCR run on the reads, TCRdb lists one record per CDR3 protein. The table lists approximately 260,000 distinct CDR3 sequences, around 20% of them singletons. This material consisted of cultured PBMCs, taken from culture after CMV antigen stimulation. The chain is built from TRBV19 and TRBJ2-5; 14 bases are shared with TRBD2. The receptor was derived from a human donor in good health (CMV status not recorded). Some clones in this sample may be carry-over from other donors' samples. The CDR3 here is CASSTGLAGGETQYF. For the CDR3, the DNA is TGTGCCAGTAGTACCGGACTAGCGGGAGGAGAGACCCAGTACTTC.